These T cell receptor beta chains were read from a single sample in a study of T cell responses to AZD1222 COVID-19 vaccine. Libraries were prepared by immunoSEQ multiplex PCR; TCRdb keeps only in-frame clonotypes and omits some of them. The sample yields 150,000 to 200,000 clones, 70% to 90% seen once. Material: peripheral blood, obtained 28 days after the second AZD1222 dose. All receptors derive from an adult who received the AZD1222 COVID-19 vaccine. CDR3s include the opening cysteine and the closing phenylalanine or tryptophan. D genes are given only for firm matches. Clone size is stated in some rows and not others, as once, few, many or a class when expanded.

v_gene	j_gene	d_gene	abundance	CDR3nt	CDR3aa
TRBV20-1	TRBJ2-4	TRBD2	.	TGCAGTGCTAGTGGCCAGGGACTAATCATTCAGTACTTC	CSASGQGLIIQYF
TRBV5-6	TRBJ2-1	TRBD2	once	TGTGCCAGCAGCCAAACAGCGGGGGGCCGTCACAATGAGCAGTTCTTC	CASSQTAGGRHNEQFF
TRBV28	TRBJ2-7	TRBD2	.	TGTGCCAGCAGAACCGGGACTATCGAGCAGTACTTC	CASRTGTIEQYF
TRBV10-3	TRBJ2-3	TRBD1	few	TGTGCCATCAGTGAGACTAGGGACAGACGCACAGATACGCAGTATTTT	CAISETRDRRTDTQYF
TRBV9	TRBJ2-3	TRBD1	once	TGTGCCAGCAGCCCGATACCAACAGGGGCGGTTAACACAGATACGCAGTATTTT	CASSPIPTGAVNTDTQYF
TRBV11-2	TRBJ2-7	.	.	TGTGCCAGCAGCTTAGAACGGGGCTACGAGCAGTACTTC	CASSLERGYEQYF
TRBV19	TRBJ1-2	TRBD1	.	TGTGCCAGTAGTCCTACAGGGGGTAATGGCTACACCTTC	CASSPTGGNGYTF
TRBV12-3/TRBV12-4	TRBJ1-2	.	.	TGTGCCAGCAGTTTATTATATGGCTACACCTTC	CASSLLYGYTF
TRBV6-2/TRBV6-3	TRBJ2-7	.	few	TGTGCCAGCAGTTCCGGACTCCGCGGGCAGTACTTC	CASSSGLRGQYF
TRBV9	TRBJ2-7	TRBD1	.	TGTGCCAGCAGCCGAACACAGGGGGCGGACGAGCAGTACTTC	CASSRTQGADEQYF
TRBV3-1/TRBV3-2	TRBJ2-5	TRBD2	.	TGTGCCAGCAGCCAAGGAGCGGGGCTTAGTAAAGAGACCCAGTACTTC	CASSQGAGLSKETQYF
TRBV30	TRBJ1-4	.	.	TGTGCCTGGAGTGGGGGGGCTCGGGAAAAACTGTTTTTT	CAWSGGAREKLFF